This T cell receptor beta chain was obtained from a study of CD8 T cells in Susac syndrome. The T cells that were sequenced for TCR beta were CD8+ and CD4+ cells from blood. The healthy controls were matched to patients by age and sex. Negative isolation yielded CD8+ and CD4+ T cells; FACS enriched TEMRA cells. RNA, at about 0.5 to 1 ug, was reverse transcribed with random hexamers. Amplification of TCR beta CDR3 was carried out by immunoSEQ multiplex PCR, which covered 54 Vbeta and 13 Jbeta segments. One entry per CDR3 protein results from TCRdb running MiXCR on the immunoSEQ multiplex PCR reads. The table includes roughly 200,000 distinct CDR3 sequences, about 94% detected once. Trimming removed 7 bases at V and 0 bases at J, with 24 bases between. The length of the CDR3 is 17 residues. CDR1 SQVTM and CDR2 ANQGSEA come from the germline V gene.

The chain is built from TRBV29-1 and TRBJ1-1; D remains ambiguous. The sequenced sample consisted of CD4+ T cells from PBMCs. The receptor's source is a human donor in good health. CDR3 loop: CSASKSTQLLLNTEAFF. CDR3 DNA: TGCAGCGCCTCCAAATCAACCCAACTCCTATTGAACACTGAAGCTTTCTTT.